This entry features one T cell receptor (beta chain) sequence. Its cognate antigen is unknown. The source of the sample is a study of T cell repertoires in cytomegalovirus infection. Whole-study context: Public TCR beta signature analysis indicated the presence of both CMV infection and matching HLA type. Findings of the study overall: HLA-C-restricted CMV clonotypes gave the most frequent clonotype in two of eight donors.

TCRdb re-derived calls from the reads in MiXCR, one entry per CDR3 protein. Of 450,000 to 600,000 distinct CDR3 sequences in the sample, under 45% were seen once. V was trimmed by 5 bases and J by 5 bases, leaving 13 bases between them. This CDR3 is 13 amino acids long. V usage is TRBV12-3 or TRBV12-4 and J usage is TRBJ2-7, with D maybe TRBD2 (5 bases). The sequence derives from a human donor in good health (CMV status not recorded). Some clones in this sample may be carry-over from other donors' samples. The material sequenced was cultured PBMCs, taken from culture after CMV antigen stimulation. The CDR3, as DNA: TGTGCCAGCAGTCCGCGGACTGAGCACGAGCAGTACTTC. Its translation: CASSPRTEHEQYF.